The 27 T cell receptor beta chains given below trace back to one sample, sequenced in a study of blood T cell repertoires in COVID-19. Method: immunoSEQ multiplex PCR; TCRdb's copy keeps in-frame clones and lacks some. This table has about 120,000 clones, roughly 80% appearing once. Sequenced material: peripheral blood. Receptor source: a human donor in a cohort sampled during active COVID-19.

The chain couples TRBV7-2 to TRBJ2-2, with no clear D. CDR1 and CDR2 from the germline V gene are SGHTA and FQGNSA. With 0 bases removed from V and 4 bases from J, the gap between germline ends came to 3 bases. The CDR3 spans 13 residues. The CDR3 DNA is TGTGCCAGCAGCTTAGCTCTCACCGGGGAGCTGTTTTTT. It translates to CASSLALTGELFF.

V and J are TRBV11-3 and TRBJ2-7; 7 nucleotides line up with TRBD2. The ends lost 8 bases at V and 5 bases at J; junction bases unmatched: 12. This CDR3 is 14 amino acids long. Germline V CDR1 and CDR2: SGHNT, YENEEA. The CDR3 nucleotides read TGTGCCAGCGCGGCGGGAGCACTTTCCCACGAGCAGTACTTC. It specifies CASAAGALSHEQYF.

The V gene is TRBV20-1, the J gene TRBJ1-1; D uncertain. Germline-derived CDR1 and CDR2 are DFQATT and SNEGSKA (reference sequence). The CDR3 is 13 amino acids. The V gene lost 3 bases and the J gene lost 7 bases, with 15 bases spanning the gap. This CDR3 reads CSASEGFGNEAFF. The CDR3 DNA is TGCAGTGCTAGTGAGGGTTTCGGGAATGAAGCTTTCTTT.

The chain is built from TRBV7-9 and TRBJ1-2; D call uncertain. CDR1 is SEHNR, CDR2 FQNEAQ, per germline (reference sequence). CDR3 size: 15 residues. The ends were cut back, 0 bases at V and 2 bases at J, with 10 bases in the middle. The CDR3 sequence is CASSLAQFNNYGYTF. Here the CDR3 DNA reads TGTGCCAGCAGCTTAGCGCAGTTTAACAACTATGGCTACACCTTC.

V usage is TRBV7-9 and J usage is TRBJ1-1; 8 nucleotides match TRBD1. The CDR3 has 14 amino acids. Germline V gene lookup returns CDR1 SEHNR and CDR2 FQNEAQ (reference sequence). V dropped 8 bases and J dropped 2; count of bases not matched to a gene: 7. The CDR3 DNA sequence: TGTGCCAGCGGCCAGACAGGGGTCAACACTGAAGCTTTCTTT. Protein product: CASGQTGVNTEAFF.

This clone was seen a single time. CDR3 loop: CASSWSWTSGKETQYF. Here the CDR3 DNA reads TGTGCCAGCAGCTGGAGCTGGACTAGCGGTAAAGAGACCCAGTACTTC. This chain connects TRBV5-6 to TRBJ2-5, with 10 bases identical to TRBD2. The J segment lost 3 bases and the V segment lost 3 bases, leaving 8 bases of the junction unmatched. Germline-derived CDR1 and CDR2 are SGHDT and YYEEEE. The CDR3 covers 16 residues. Complete variable domain (other parts from reference TRBV5-6 and TRBJ2-5): DAGVTQSPTHLIKTRGQQVTLRCSPKSGHDTVSWYQQALGQGPQFIFQYYEEEERQRGNFPDRFSGHQFPNYSSELNVNALLLGDSALYLCASSWSWTSGKETQYFGPGTRLLVL.

The chain recombines TRBV27 with TRBJ2-7; 9 bases are a match to TRBD1. The V gene's germline CDR1 is MNHEY and CDR2 SMNVEV (reference sequence). J lost 0 bases, V lost 5 bases, and 8 bases had no gene match. The CDR3 has 16 residues. The CDR3 loop reads CASSGNRGQLSYEQYF. The CDR3 nucleotides read TGTGCCAGCAGTGGAAACAGGGGGCAGCTCTCCTACGAGCAGTACTTC.

V usage is TRBV19 and J usage is TRBJ2-7, with 7 bases aligning to TRBD2. From germline, CDR1 is LNHDA and CDR2 SQIVND (reference sequence). The V and J ends lost 0 bases and 6 bases, in that order; junction bases with no gene match: 8. CDR3 length equals 15 residues. The CDR3 reads CASSIDPGLGSEQYF. Here the CDR3 DNA reads TGTGCCAGTAGTATAGATCCTGGACTAGGTTCCGAGCAGTACTTC.

The chain carries TRBV6-5 and TRBJ2-7; TRBD1 agrees at 7 bases. The CDR3 runs to 13 residues. The junction had 9 bases not matched to a gene; V was cut back by 11 bases and J by 2 bases. Germline CDR1 MNHEY, CDR2 SVGAGI. The CDR3 is CAGRDSLTYEQYF. In DNA form, the CDR3 reads TGTGCCGGAAGGGACAGCTTGACCTACGAGCAGTACTTC.

V usage is TRBV6-5 and J usage is TRBJ1-4, with D possibly matching TRBD1 (5 bases). CDR3 length: 14 residues. Per germline, CDR1 MNHEY and CDR2 SVGAGI. With 5 bases removed from V and 8 bases from J, the gap between germline ends came to 15 bases. Here the CDR3 reads CASSNGHLGEKLFF. CDR3 nucleotides: TGTGCCAGCAGTAATGGACATCTCGGGGAAAAACTGTTTTTT.

The J gene is TRBJ1-4, the V gene TRBV5-1; no clear D gene. The V gene's germline CDR1 is SGHRS and CDR2 YFSETQ. The V end was cut by 4 bases, the J end by 8 bases, with 12 bases between. The CDR3 extends over 13 amino acids. CDR3 sequence reads: CASSPGGSEKLFF. Written as DNA, the CDR3 is TGCGCCAGCAGCCCGGGTGGGTCGGAAAAACTGTTTTTT.

V gene TRBV6-5 combines with J gene TRBJ1-4; TRBD1 matches at 7 bases. The CDR3 is made up of 15 amino acids. Trimming removed 4 bases from V and 3 bases from J; junction bases left unmatched: 5. The germline gives CDR1 MNHEY, CDR2 SVGAGI. For the CDR3, the DNA is TGTGCCAGCAGTTTACCAGGGGGTTCTAATGAAAAACTGTTTTTT. It codes for CASSLPGGSNEKLFF.

The genes are TRBV30 and TRBJ1-2; tentative D call: TRBD1 (5 bases). The V end was cut by 2 bases, the J end by 4 bases, with 8 bases between. The CDR3 totals 12 residues. From germline, CDR1 is GTSNPN and CDR2 SVGIG (reference sequence). The CDR3 loop reads CAWSKQAYGYTF. The CDR3, as DNA: TGTGCCTGGAGTAAACAGGCCTATGGCTACACCTTC.

The J gene is TRBJ1-1, the V gene TRBV5-6; D not resolved. V was pared by 4 bases and J by 1 base, with 14 bases between. This CDR3 is built from 15 residues. Germline values: CDR1 SGHDT, CDR2 YYEEEE. CDR3 bases: TGTGCCAGCAGCGGCTCCGGGAATCCGAACACTGAAGCTTTCTTT. This gives the protein CASSGSGNPNTEAFF.

The CDR3 loop reads CASSLPGSLGKTQYF. CDR3 nucleotide sequence: TGTGCCAGCAGCTTACCTGGGTCCCTCGGGAAGACCCAGTACTTC. V gene TRBV11-1 combines with J gene TRBJ2-5, with D maybe TRBD2 (5 bases). The germline gives CDR1 SGHAT, CDR2 FQDESV (reference sequence). Trimming removed 2 bases from V and 6 bases from J, with 16 bases in between. CDR3 length: 15 residues. Together with reference TRBV11-1 and TRBJ2-5, the CDR3 gives the full variable domain: EAEVAQSPRYKITEKSQAVAFWCDPISGHATLYWYRQILGQGPELLVQFQDESVVDDSQLPKDRFSAERLKGVDSTLKIQPAELGDSAMYLCASSLPGSLGKTQYFGPGTRLLVL.

This clone has a handful of counts. The rearrangement links TRBV9 to TRBJ2-3; TRBD2 might be the D (5 bases). The CDR3 contains 14 residues. The V gene's germline CDR1 is SGDLS and CDR2 YYNGEE. V lost 2 bases, J lost 2 bases, and 9 bases lay in between. The CDR3 DNA reads as TGTGCCAGCAGCGTTCCGGACTTCACAGATACGCAGTATTTT. Protein: CASSVPDFTDTQYF.

The chain recombines TRBV12-3 or TRBV12-4 with TRBJ1-5; perhaps TRBD1 as D (5 bases). The CDR3 has 11 amino acids. With 7 bases removed from V and 10 bases from J, the gap between germline ends came to 11 bases. Written as DNA, the CDR3 is TGTGCCAGCACTCTCGGGGGACCCCAGCATTTT. It translates to CASTLGGPQHF.

This chain connects TRBV4-1 to TRBJ1-6; D is unresolved. The V end was cut by 4 bases, the J end by 9 bases, with 10 bases between. The germline CDR1 and CDR2 sequences are MGHRA and YSYEKL. The CDR3 length is 13 residues. DNA for the CDR3: TGCGCCAGCAGCCCCCCGGCGGCTTCACCCCTCCACTTT. The encoded protein is CASSPPAASPLHF.

The CDR3 spells CASSQVYGEQGEAFF. In DNA form, the CDR3 reads TGCGCCAGCAGCCAGGTGTATGGGGAGCAAGGTGAAGCTTTCTTT. The chain has TRBV4-1 and TRBJ1-1; D uncertain. Germline CDR1 is MGHRA and CDR2 is YSYEKL. The CDR3 contains 15 residues. V was trimmed by 3 bases and J by 7 bases, leaving 18 bases between them.

The V and J genes are TRBV11-2 and TRBJ2-7; maybe TRBD1 (5 bases). This CDR3 comprises 14 residues. In germline, CDR1 is SGHAT, CDR2 FQNNGV. Trimming cost V 1 base and J 3 bases, with 10 bases left between them. The CDR3 region is CASSLGPGNYEQYF. CDR3 DNA: TGTGCCAGCAGCTTAGGACCAGGGAACTACGAGCAGTACTTC.

This clone was observed once. The chain uses TRBV27 and TRBJ2-1, with D maybe TRBD2 (6 bases). The CDR3 has 18 residues. CDR1 is MNHEY and CDR2 is SMNVEV in the germline V gene (reference sequence). Trimming removed 2 bases at V and 2 bases at J, with 19 bases between. In DNA, the CDR3 is TGTGCCAGCAGTTTAGGCCCCGGTGCGGGGTTGGCCTACAATGAGCAGTTCTTC. Protein: CASSLGPGAGLAYNEQFF.

This sequence joins TRBV14 and TRBJ2-3, with 10 nucleotides matching TRBD1. After removal of 1 base from V and 5 bases from J, the junction contained 3 bases not matched to a gene. Per the germline V gene, CDR1 is SGHDN and CDR2 is FVKESK. The CDR3 sequence is 15 residues long. The CDR3 is CASSQGQGAGDTQYF. DNA for the CDR3: TGTGCCAGCAGCCAAGGACAGGGGGCAGGAGATACGCAGTATTTT.

The chain recombines TRBV4-1 with TRBJ1-1, with D possibly matching TRBD1 (5 bases). The V end was cut by 1 base, the J end by 4 bases, with 13 bases between. Per germline, CDR1 MGHRA and CDR2 YSYEKL. The CDR3 is made up of 15 amino acids. The CDR3 loop is CASSQVGGVGTEAFF. Here the CDR3 DNA reads TGCGCCAGCAGCCAAGTTGGGGGGGTAGGCACTGAAGCTTTCTTT.

The chain combines TRBV11-2 with TRBJ2-7; D call uncertain. Germline V gives CDR1 SGHAT, CDR2 FQNNGV. Trimming took 2 bases from V and 5 from J, leaving 10 bases between them. The length of the CDR3 is 13 residues. CDR3 sequence: CASSLSPGDEQYF. For the CDR3, the DNA is TGTGCCAGCAGCTTAAGTCCAGGCGACGAGCAGTACTTC.

This rearrangement joins TRBV15 to TRBJ2-3, with TRBD1 matching over 8 bases. V lost 7 bases, J lost 4 bases, and 7 bases stayed unmatched. The germline CDR1 and CDR2 sequences are LNHNV and YYDKDF (reference sequence). CDR3 size: 14 residues. The CDR3 protein is CATTPTGVPDTQYF. The CDR3 region has the DNA TGTGCCACCACCCCGACAGGGGTCCCAGATACGCAGTATTTT.

This clone came up once. The chain couples TRBV12-5 to TRBJ2-7; 8 positions agree with TRBD1. V shed 5 bases and J 3 bases; nucleotides not matched to a gene: 6. The CDR3 runs to 14 residues. CDR1 and CDR2 (germline): LGHNT, FRNRAP. The CDR3 coding sequence is TGTGCTAGTGGTGCAAAGGACAGGGACTACGAGCAGTACTTC. Amino acid sequence: CASGAKDRDYEQYF.

The rearrangement joins TRBV19 to TRBJ2-3, with TRBD2 matching over 13 bases. J gave up 4 bases and V 1 base, and 5 bases lay outside the gene matches. The CDR3 runs to 17 residues. Germline V gene sequence: CDR1 LNHDA, CDR2 SQIVND (reference sequence). The DNA of the CDR3 is TGTGCCAGTAGTATAGTTACCACTAGCGGGGGGGCAGATACGCAGTATTTT. This codes for CASSIVTTSGGADTQYF.